The clone carrying this T cell receptor (beta chain) was seen more than once but under ten times. The data are from a study of T-cell memory formation after mild COVID-19. At the level of the study: Largely, TCR clusters stayed within a single donor.

TCRdb independently ran MiXCR on the 5' RACE reads; one entry per CDR3 protein. The table includes 350,000 to 500,000 distinct CDR3 sequences, around 18% detected once. This TCR came from an adult woman who had mild COVID-19 (a few samples of this study predate the infection). Cell type and time point are not known. Material: PBMCs or a T cell subset sorted from them (not recorded which).

As DNA, the CDR3 is TGCAGCGTTGCATGTCCCGGGGCGGGCCCGGGCAATCAGCCCCAGCATTTT. Protein product: CSVACPGAGPGNQPQHF. The chain carries TRBV29-1 and TRBJ1-5; tentatively, D is TRBD1 (5 bases). Trimming pared 4 bases from V and 2 bases from J, leaving 21 bases between. The germline V gene has CDR1 SQVTM and CDR2 ANQGSEA. This CDR3 is built from 17 residues.